This entry describes one T cell receptor (beta chain). Antigen: not known. Antigen-specific CD4+ T cells were expanded (with viral peptide pools) by the ViraFEST assay ahead of sequencing. Culture lasted about 10 days before CD4+ T cell isolation. Each person got two doses of an mRNA SARS-CoV-2 vaccine, BNT162b2 or mRNA-1273. The source of the sample is a study of vaccination effects on CD4 cells after COVID-19. V gave up 5 bases and J gave up 3 bases; unmatched junction bases: 4. The germline gives CDR1 SNHLY, CDR2 FYNNEI. This CDR3 comprises 14 residues. Generated by immunoSEQ multiplex PCR, the TCRdb table keeps only in-frame clones and is missing some. The data show approximately 28,000 clones, approximately 79% seen once.

The clonotype comes from a human donor who received a COVID-19 vaccine. Some clones in this sample may be carry-over from other donors' samples. The source was CD4+ T cells from PBMCs cultured with SARS-CoV-2 spike peptides, collected after COVID-19 vaccination. The gene calls are TRBV2 and TRBJ2-3; 8 bases agree with TRBD2. CDR3 sequence (DNA): TGTGCCAGCAGTTGGGGACTAGGGACAGATACGCAGTATTTT. Protein sequence: CASSWGLGTDTQYF.